Shown below are 10 T cell receptor beta chains from a single sample sequenced in a study of T cells in tuberculosis. Method: immunoSEQ multiplex PCR; TCRdb's copy keeps in-frame clones and lacks some. The sample has tens of thousands of clones, 85% to 90% seen once; the top ten hold 14% to 15%. The specimen sequenced was PBMCs. The receptors here all came from a donor between 10 and 35 years old with latent tuberculosis or without tuberculosis infection.

This clone was seen a single time. This chain joins TRBV6-5 and TRBJ2-1; D is perhaps TRBD1 (5 bases). The V gene lost 1 base and the J gene lost 7 bases, with 14 bases spanning the gap. CDR1 MNHEY and CDR2 SVGAGI come from the germline V gene. The CDR3 covers 15 residues. The CDR3 sequence is CASSYLGHPGNEQFF. The CDR3 nucleotides are TGTGCCAGCAGTTACTTAGGACACCCAGGGAATGAGCAGTTCTTC.

The chain uses TRBV5-6 and TRBJ1-3; D might be TRBD1 (5 bases). The V gene's germline CDR1 is SGHDT and CDR2 YYEEEE. This CDR3 is 16 amino acids long. The V end lost 4 bases, the J end lost 2 bases, and 16 bases lay between the germline ends. This CDR3 reads CASSPAGGVPGNTIYF. CDR3 sequence (DNA): TGTGCCAGCAGCCCCGCCGGAGGGGTTCCTGGAAACACCATATATTTT.

The sample holds one count of this clone. The chain combines TRBV30 with TRBJ1-3; 8 bases align to TRBD1. The CDR3 totals 14 residues. Germline V lookup: CDR1 GTSNPN, CDR2 SVGIG (reference sequence). The ends lost 5 bases at V and 7 bases at J; junction bases unmatched: 10. CDR3 bases: TGTGCCTGGCATAAGGACAGGGTGTTCAACACCATATATTTT. Translated: CAWHKDRVFNTIYF. Variable domain in full (rest from reference TRBV30 and TRBJ1-3): SQTIHQWPATLVQPVGSPLSLECTVEGTSNPNLYWYRQAAGRGLQLLFYSVGIGQISSEVPQNLSASRPQDRQFILSSKKLLLSDSGFYLCAWHKDRVFNTIYFGEGSWLTVV.

The CDR3, as DNA: TGCGCCAGCAGCCCGCGACTAGCGGGCAACCAAGAGACCCAGTACTTC. Residues: CASSPRLAGNQETQYF. V gene TRBV4-1 combines with J gene TRBJ2-5; the match to TRBD2 covers 10 bases. Losses at the gene ends were 4 bases for V and 0 bases for J; bases not matched to a gene: 5. There are 16 residues in the CDR3. Germline CDR1 MGHRA, CDR2 YSYEKL.

The J gene is TRBJ1-3, the V gene TRBV5-4, with 9 bases matching TRBD1. The trim removed 4 bases at V and 0 bases at J, leaving 11 bases unmatched. Germline lookup yields CDR1 SGHNT and CDR2 YYREEE (reference sequence). This CDR3 is built from 18 residues. The DNA of the CDR3 is TGTGCCAGCAGCCCCGGGACAGGGATATTTGACTCTGGAAACACCATATATTTT. Translated, it gives CASSPGTGIFDSGNTIYF.

The chain employs TRBV29-1 and TRBJ1-2; TRBD1 might be the D (6 bases). The CDR3 is 14 amino acids. Per germline, CDR1 SQVTM and CDR2 ANQGSEA. Trimming cost V 5 bases and J 6 bases, with 19 bases left between them. The CDR3: CSVRDGTSRDGYTF. CDR3 coding DNA: TGCAGCGTTCGGGACGGGACATCGAGGGATGGCTACACCTTC.

The V and J genes are TRBV4-1 and TRBJ2-2, with D perhaps TRBD2 (6 bases). The germline V and J ends were trimmed by 8 bases and 6 bases, with 7 bases remaining between them. Germline values: CDR1 MGHRA, CDR2 YSYEKL. The CDR3 is 11 amino acids. The DNA for the CDR3 is TGCGCCAGCGGCGGGGCCGGGGAGCTGTTTTTT. Translated, it gives CASGGAGELFF.

This sequence joins TRBV18 and TRBJ2-7, with TRBD1 identical over 8 bases. Germline V gives CDR1 KGHSH, CDR2 LQKENI. CDR3 length: 15 amino acids. Losses at the gene ends were 3 bases for V and 6 bases for J; bases not matched to a gene: 10. The CDR3 bases are TGTGCCAGCTCACCGACAGGGGTGGCCTCGGGCGAGCAGTACTTC. Its protein product is CASSPTGVASGEQYF.

The CDR3 region has the DNA TGTGCCAGCAGTTCAGGGGGCAGCTCCTACAATGAGCAGTTCTTC. It encodes CASSSGGSSYNEQFF. The V call is TRBV6-6, the J call TRBJ2-1; TRBD1 matches at 8 bases. The junction had 2 bases not matched to a gene; V was cut back by 4 bases and J by 0 bases. Looked up from germline, CDR1 is MNHNY and CDR2 is SVGAGI (reference sequence). The CDR3 length is 15 residues.

The chain joins TRBV2 to TRBJ2-7; D remains ambiguous. The CDR3 runs to 13 residues. The V gene lost 5 bases and the J gene lost 2 bases, with 10 bases spanning the gap. The germline V gene encodes CDR1 SNHLY and CDR2 FYNNEI. CDR3: CASSPPGPYEQYF. CDR3 DNA sequence: TGTGCCAGCAGTCCTCCGGGTCCCTACGAGCAGTACTTC.